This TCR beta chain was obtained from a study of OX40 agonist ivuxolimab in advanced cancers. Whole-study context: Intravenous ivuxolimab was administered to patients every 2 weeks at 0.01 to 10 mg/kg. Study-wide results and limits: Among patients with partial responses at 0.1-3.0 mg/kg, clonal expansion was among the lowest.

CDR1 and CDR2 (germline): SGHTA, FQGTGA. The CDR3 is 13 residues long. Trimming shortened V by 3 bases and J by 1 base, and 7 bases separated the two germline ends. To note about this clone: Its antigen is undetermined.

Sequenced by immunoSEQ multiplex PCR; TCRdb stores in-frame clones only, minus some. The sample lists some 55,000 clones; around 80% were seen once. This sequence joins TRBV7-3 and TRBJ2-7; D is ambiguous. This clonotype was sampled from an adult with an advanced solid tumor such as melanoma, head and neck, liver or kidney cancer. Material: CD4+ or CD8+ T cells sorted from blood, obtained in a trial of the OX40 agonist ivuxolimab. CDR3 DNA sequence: TGTGCCAGCAGCTTTTCTCGTTCCTACGAGCAGTACTTC. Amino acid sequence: CASSFSRSYEQYF.